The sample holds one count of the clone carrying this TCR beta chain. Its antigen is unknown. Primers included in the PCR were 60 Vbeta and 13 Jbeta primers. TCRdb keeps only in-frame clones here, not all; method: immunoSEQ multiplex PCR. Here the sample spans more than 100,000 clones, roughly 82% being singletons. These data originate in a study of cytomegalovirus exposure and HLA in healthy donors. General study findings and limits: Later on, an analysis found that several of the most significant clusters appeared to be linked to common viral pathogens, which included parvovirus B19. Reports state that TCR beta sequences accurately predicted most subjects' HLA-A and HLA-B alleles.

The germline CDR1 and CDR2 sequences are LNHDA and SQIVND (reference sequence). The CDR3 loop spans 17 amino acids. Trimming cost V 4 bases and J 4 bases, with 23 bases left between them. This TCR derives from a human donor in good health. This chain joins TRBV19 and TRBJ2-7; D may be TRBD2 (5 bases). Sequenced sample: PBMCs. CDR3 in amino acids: CASSTPAGNTPSYEQYF. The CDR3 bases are TGTGCCAGTAGTACCCCGGCCGGGAACACCCCTTCTTACGAGCAGTACTTC. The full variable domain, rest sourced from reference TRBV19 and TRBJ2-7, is DGGITQSPKYLFRKEGQNVTLSCEQNLNHDAMYWYRQDPGQGLRLIYYSQIVNDFQKGDIAEGYSVSREKKESFPLTVTSAQKNPTAFYLCASSTPAGNTPSYEQYFGPGTRLTVT.